This is a list of T cell receptor beta chains from one sample in a study of T cell responses to AZD1222 COVID-19 vaccine. Data came from immunoSEQ multiplex PCR; TCRdb stores just in-frame clones and leaves some out. The sample has approximately 220,000 clones, just over 90% seen once. This specimen consisted of peripheral blood, obtained on day 0 of MenACWY control vaccination. Every receptor here comes from an adult in good health. Each CDR3 is given with its conserved first and last residue. D genes are given only for firm matches. Only some rows state a clone size, as once, few, many or a class for expanded clones.

D gene: NA; V gene: TRBV19; J gene: TRBJ1-5; clone size: NA; CDR3 length: 15; CDR3 DNA: TGTGCCAGTAGTTTGGGGGGCCATAGCAATCAGCCCCAGCATTTT; CDR3 protein: CASSLGGHSNQPQHF
D gene: NA; V gene: TRBV7-2; J gene: TRBJ1-1; clone size: NA; CDR3 length: 13; CDR3 DNA: TGTGCCAGCAGCTTCCCGGGGGGCCGGGAAGCTTTCTTT; CDR3 protein: CASSFPGGREAFF
D gene: TRBD2; V gene: TRBV5-4; J gene: TRBJ2-2; clone size: NA; CDR3 length: 16; CDR3 DNA: TGTGCCAGCAGCTTGGCCGGTCTAGCGGGCACCGGGGAGCTGTTTTTT; CDR3 protein: CASSLAGLAGTGELFF
D gene: NA; V gene: TRBV18; J gene: TRBJ1-4; clone size: NA; CDR3 length: 15; CDR3 DNA: TGTGCCAGCTCACCATCTCGCGGGTTTTACGAAAAACTGTTTTTT; CDR3 protein: CASSPSRGFYEKLFF
D gene: TRBD1; V gene: TRBV6-5; J gene: TRBJ2-7; clone size: NA; CDR3 length: 13; CDR3 DNA: TGTGCCAGCAGGGGACAGGGGACCTACGAGCAGTACTTC; CDR3 protein: CASRGQGTYEQYF
D gene: NA; V gene: TRBV4-1; J gene: TRBJ1-1; clone size: NA; CDR3 length: 17; CDR3 DNA: TGCGCCAGCAGCCCCAGTCGCCGGGGGACACCGAACACTGAAGCTTTCTTT; CDR3 protein: CASSPSRRGTPNTEAFF
D gene: NA; V gene: TRBV7-8; J gene: TRBJ2-7; clone size: NA; CDR3 length: 13; CDR3 DNA: TGTGCCAGCAGCCCACCCGGCACCTACGAGCAGTACTTC; CDR3 protein: CASSPPGTYEQYF
D gene: TRBD1; V gene: TRBV5-1; J gene: TRBJ1-2; clone size: once; CDR3 length: 15; CDR3 DNA: TGCGCCAGCACTCGAGACAGGGGAAGTAACTATGGCTACACCTTC; CDR3 protein: CASTRDRGSNYGYTF
D gene: NA; V gene: TRBV12-3/TRBV12-4; J gene: TRBJ1-1; clone size: NA; CDR3 length: 13; CDR3 DNA: TGTGCCGCCCGCAGGACGGAGAACACTGAAGCTTTCTTT; CDR3 protein: CAARRTENTEAFF
D gene: TRBD1; V gene: TRBV28; J gene: TRBJ1-3; clone size: NA; CDR3 length: 16; CDR3 DNA: TGTGCCAGCAGTTTAAGGGGGCTTGTCTCTGGAAACACCATATATTTT; CDR3 protein: CASSLRGLVSGNTIYF
D gene: NA; V gene: TRBV13; J gene: TRBJ1-1; clone size: NA; CDR3 length: 13; CDR3 DNA: TGTGCCAGCAGCTTCAGGGTGAACACTGAAGCTTTCTTT; CDR3 protein: CASSFRVNTEAFF
D gene: TRBD1; V gene: TRBV19; J gene: TRBJ1-1; clone size: NA; CDR3 length: 15; CDR3 DNA: TGTGCCAGTAGTATAGGACAGGGGCCCTACACTGAAGCTTTCTTT; CDR3 protein: CASSIGQGPYTEAFF
D gene: TRBD1; V gene: TRBV6-2/TRBV6-3; J gene: TRBJ1-2; clone size: NA; CDR3 length: 13; CDR3 DNA: TGTGCCAGCAGTGGACAGGGCTTCGGGGGCTACACCTTC; CDR3 protein: CASSGQGFGGYTF
D gene: NA; V gene: TRBV3-1/TRBV3-2; J gene: TRBJ2-7; clone size: NA; CDR3 length: 12; CDR3 DNA: TGTGCCAGCAGCCAAGTTTCCTACGAGCAGTACTTC; CDR3 protein: CASSQVSYEQYF
D gene: NA; V gene: TRBV21-1; J gene: TRBJ2-7; clone size: NA; CDR3 length: 16; CDR3 DNA: TGTGCCAGCAGCACAGTGCGGACATGTGTGGTGCGGGAGCAGTACTTC; CDR3 protein: CASSTVRTCVVREQYF
D gene: NA; V gene: TRBV9; J gene: TRBJ1-6; clone size: NA; CDR3 length: 14; CDR3 DNA: TGTGCCAGCAGCGTAGGACCGGCTAATTCACCCCTCCACTTT; CDR3 protein: CASSVGPANSPLHF
D gene: NA; V gene: TRBV27; J gene: TRBJ2-7; clone size: NA; CDR3 length: 15; CDR3 DNA: TGTGCCAGCAGTTGGAGGGGAGGCCCCTCCTACGAGCAGTACTTC; CDR3 protein: CASSWRGGPSYEQYF
D gene: NA; V gene: TRBV19; J gene: TRBJ1-5; clone size: NA; CDR3 length: 14; CDR3 DNA: TGTGCCAGTAGTATAGAGCTGGGCAATCAGCCCCAGCATTTT; CDR3 protein: CASSIELGNQPQHF
D gene: NA; V gene: TRBV5-1; J gene: TRBJ2-7; clone size: NA; CDR3 length: 14; CDR3 DNA: TGCGCCAGCCGAGATCGGCTGGCAGACTTGGAGCAGTACTTC; CDR3 protein: CASRDRLADLEQYF
D gene: NA; V gene: TRBV5-6; J gene: TRBJ1-2; clone size: NA; CDR3 length: 13; CDR3 DNA: TGTGCCAGCAGCTTGTCTGGGAACTATGGCTACACCTTC; CDR3 protein: CASSLSGNYGYTF
D gene: NA; V gene: TRBV5-4; J gene: TRBJ2-6; clone size: NA; CDR3 length: 16; CDR3 DNA: TGTGCCAGCAGCTTCCTCGAGGGCTCTGGGGCCAACGTCCTGACTTTC; CDR3 protein: CASSFLEGSGANVLTF
D gene: TRBD1; V gene: TRBV12-3/TRBV12-4; J gene: TRBJ2-7; clone size: NA; CDR3 length: 12; CDR3 DNA: TGTGCCAGCGGGACAGGGGCCTACGAGCAGTACTTC; CDR3 protein: CASGTGAYEQYF
D gene: TRBD1; V gene: TRBV2; J gene: TRBJ1-2; clone size: NA; CDR3 length: 15; CDR3 DNA: TGTGCCAGCAGCAGGGGACAGGGACAGGGCTATGGCTACACCTTC; CDR3 protein: CASSRGQGQGYGYTF
D gene: NA; V gene: TRBV6-5; J gene: TRBJ1-2; clone size: NA; CDR3 length: 16; CDR3 DNA: TGTGCCAGCAGTTACGTTGACAGGACACGGGGGTATGGCTACACCTTC; CDR3 protein: CASSYVDRTRGYGYTF
D gene: NA; V gene: TRBV30; J gene: TRBJ1-5; clone size: NA; CDR3 length: 14; CDR3 DNA: TGTGCCTGGAGTGTGGGGTCTAGCAATCAGCCCCAGCATTTT; CDR3 protein: CAWSVGSSNQPQHF
D gene: NA; V gene: TRBV10-3; J gene: TRBJ1-2; clone size: NA; CDR3 length: 12; CDR3 DNA: TGTGCCATCAGCCGGGAGAAGGCGGCCTACACCTTC; CDR3 protein: CAISREKAAYTF
D gene: NA; V gene: TRBV6-4; J gene: TRBJ1-2; clone size: NA; CDR3 length: 13; CDR3 DNA: TGTGCCAGCAGTGTCAGGGACGGCTGGGGCTACACCTTC; CDR3 protein: CASSVRDGWGYTF
D gene: NA; V gene: TRBV11-1; J gene: TRBJ2-2; clone size: NA; CDR3 length: 15; CDR3 DNA: TGTGCCAGCAGCTTAGATACGGTTCTGACCGGGGAGCTGTTTTTT; CDR3 protein: CASSLDTVLTGELFF
D gene: NA; V gene: TRBV7-2; J gene: TRBJ2-7; clone size: once; CDR3 length: 14; CDR3 DNA: TGTGCCAGCAGCTTACCCCCCTTTTCCTACGAGCAGTACTTC; CDR3 protein: CASSLPPFSYEQYF
D gene: NA; V gene: TRBV12-3/TRBV12-4; J gene: TRBJ1-1; clone size: NA; CDR3 length: 12; CDR3 DNA: TGTGCCAGCACCATTAGAATGGGGGAAGCTTTCTTT; CDR3 protein: CASTIRMGEAFF
D gene: NA; V gene: TRBV6-2/TRBV6-3; J gene: TRBJ2-7; clone size: NA; CDR3 length: 13; CDR3 DNA: TGTGCCAGCAGTGATGGGGGATCCTACGAGCAGTACTTC; CDR3 protein: CASSDGGSYEQYF
D gene: NA; V gene: TRBV5-5; J gene: TRBJ1-4; clone size: NA; CDR3 length: 14; CDR3 DNA: TGTGCCAGCAGCCTGGGACACCCTAATGAAAAACTGTTTTTT; CDR3 protein: CASSLGHPNEKLFF
D gene: NA; V gene: TRBV12-3/TRBV12-4; J gene: TRBJ1-1; clone size: NA; CDR3 length: 13; CDR3 DNA: TGTGCCAGCAGCCAGGGCCTACTGAACGAAGCTTTCTTT; CDR3 protein: CASSQGLLNEAFF
D gene: TRBD1; V gene: TRBV6-5; J gene: TRBJ1-2; clone size: NA; CDR3 length: 14; CDR3 DNA: TGTGCCAGCAGAGGGACAGGGGGCGTGGGAGGCTACACCTTC; CDR3 protein: CASRGTGGVGGYTF
D gene: NA; V gene: TRBV7-8; J gene: TRBJ1-4; clone size: NA; CDR3 length: 17; CDR3 DNA: TGTGCCAGCAGCTTAAGAGGACTCGGGTTGGCTAATGAAAAACTGTTTTTT; CDR3 protein: CASSLRGLGLANEKLFF
D gene: NA; V gene: TRBV5-6; J gene: TRBJ2-7; clone size: NA; CDR3 length: 13; CDR3 DNA: TGTGCCAGCAGCTTGCAGGGTCCCTACGAGCAGTACTTC; CDR3 protein: CASSLQGPYEQYF
D gene: NA; V gene: TRBV6-5; J gene: TRBJ1-5; clone size: once; CDR3 length: 14; CDR3 DNA: TGTGCCAGCAGTTCACAGGGAAACAATCAGCCCCAGCATTTT; CDR3 protein: CASSSQGNNQPQHF
D gene: NA; V gene: TRBV19; J gene: TRBJ1-2; clone size: NA; CDR3 length: 14; CDR3 DNA: TGTGCCAGTAGCGAAATCTATACTAACTATGGCTACACCTTC; CDR3 protein: CASSEIYTNYGYTF
D gene: NA; V gene: TRBV24-1; J gene: TRBJ1-2; clone size: once; CDR3 length: 11; CDR3 DNA: TGTGCCACCAGTGATTCCTATGGCTACACCTTC; CDR3 protein: CATSDSYGYTF
D gene: TRBD1; V gene: TRBV28; J gene: TRBJ2-7; clone size: NA; CDR3 length: 15; CDR3 DNA: TGTGCCAGCAGTGCCCCCCGGGACAGGAGGCACGAGCAGTACTTC; CDR3 protein: CASSAPRDRRHEQYF
D gene: NA; V gene: TRBV12-3/TRBV12-4; J gene: TRBJ1-1; clone size: NA; CDR3 length: 13; CDR3 DNA: TGTGCCAGCAAACGGGGCCTGTTCACTGAAGCTTTCTTT; CDR3 protein: CASKRGLFTEAFF
D gene: TRBD2; V gene: TRBV5-1; J gene: TRBJ2-3; clone size: once; CDR3 length: 17; CDR3 DNA: TGCGCCAGCAGCTTGGGTCTAGCGGGGGGGTCGATGGATACGCAGTATTTT; CDR3 protein: CASSLGLAGGSMDTQYF
D gene: TRBD1; V gene: TRBV7-9; J gene: TRBJ2-1; clone size: few; CDR3 length: 16; CDR3 DNA: TGTGCCAGCAGCTTCCGACAGGGTAAGGCCTACAATGAGCAGTTCTTC; CDR3 protein: CASSFRQGKAYNEQFF
D gene: NA; V gene: TRBV19; J gene: TRBJ1-5; clone size: NA; CDR3 length: 14; CDR3 DNA: TGTGCCAGTAGTCCCGGGGCGAGTAATCAGCCCCAGCATTTT; CDR3 protein: CASSPGASNQPQHF
D gene: NA; V gene: TRBV6-1; J gene: TRBJ1-4; clone size: once; CDR3 length: 14; CDR3 DNA: TGTGCCAGCAGTGAACGGCAGGGAGATGAAAAACTGTTTTTT; CDR3 protein: CASSERQGDEKLFF
D gene: NA; V gene: TRBV5-8; J gene: TRBJ2-5; clone size: NA; CDR3 length: 14; CDR3 DNA: TGTGCCAGCAGCCCGAGCTCGGGGCGGGAGACCCAGTACTTC; CDR3 protein: CASSPSSGRETQYF
D gene: NA; V gene: TRBV5-5; J gene: TRBJ2-1; clone size: NA; CDR3 length: 14; CDR3 DNA: TGTGCCAGCAGCACGGGACGGTTAAACAATGAGCAGTTCTTC; CDR3 protein: CASSTGRLNNEQFF
D gene: NA; V gene: TRBV5-1; J gene: TRBJ1-2; clone size: NA; CDR3 length: 13; CDR3 DNA: TGCGCCAGCAGCGGCAGCCGCTATCTAGGCTACACCTTC; CDR3 protein: CASSGSRYLGYTF
D gene: NA; V gene: TRBV20-1; J gene: TRBJ2-7; clone size: NA; CDR3 length: 11; CDR3 DNA: TGCAGTGCCGGCACGGGTGCCGAGCAGTACTTC; CDR3 protein: CSAGTGAEQYF
D gene: NA; V gene: TRBV12-3/TRBV12-4; J gene: TRBJ2-1; clone size: NA; CDR3 length: 11; CDR3 DNA: TGTGCCAGCAGTTTAGGCTATGAGCAGTTCTTC; CDR3 protein: CASSLGYEQFF